This T cell receptor (beta chain) is drawn from a study of T cells in Graves' hyperthyroidism and ophthalmopathy. Amplified TCR beta CDR3 regions came from RNA transcripts. Researchers ran a first-round RT-PCR on the TCR CDR3 using the HTBI primer set. TCRdb analysed the multiplex PCR reads with MiXCR anew, one entry per CDR3 protein. The sample has a few hundred thousand distinct CDR3 sequences; approximately 13% are singletons. Points from the study as a whole: Most clonotypes expanded in the thyroid (above 0.001) were also present in blood. Stable hyperthyroidism was separated from ophthalmopathy by a model based on 13 V-J features.

The ends lost 2 bases at V and 8 bases at J; junction bases unmatched: 15. Germline values: CDR1 MNHEY, CDR2 SMNVEV (reference sequence). The CDR3 runs 17 residues. From 9 to 10 ml of fresh peripheral blood, PBMCs were isolated. This clonotype was observed at least ten times. Its antigen remains unidentified. This receptor was obtained from a woman between 18 and 29 years old with Graves' hyperthyroidism. The sample was blood. The chain has TRBV27 and TRBJ1-2, with 9 bases aligning to TRBD1. The CDR3 nucleotides are TGTGCCAGCAGTTTAACGGACAGGGGCCTCCCTTTCGGGGGCTACACCTTC. Translation gives CASSLTDRGLPFGGYTF.